Here is one T cell receptor beta chain with its context. This entry is derived from a study of control samples from healthy donors and cancer patients. Assay used: immunoSEQ multiplex PCR; TCRdb lists only in-frame clones, some missing. The repertoire holds 85,000 to 95,000 clones, with roughly four fifths as singletons. The sequence was obtained from a woman in her sixties or seventies in good health. Sequenced: blood.

Written as DNA, the CDR3 is TGTGCCAGTAAAGGGACTGGGCAGGGATTCACAGATACGCAGTATTTT. It translates to CASKGTGQGFTDTQYF. The genes are TRBV19 and TRBJ2-3; D possibly corresponds to TRBD2 (6 bases). CDR3 size: 16 residues. V was trimmed by 7 bases and J by 2 bases, leaving 19 bases between them. Germline CDR1 and CDR2: LNHDA and SQIVND (reference sequence).